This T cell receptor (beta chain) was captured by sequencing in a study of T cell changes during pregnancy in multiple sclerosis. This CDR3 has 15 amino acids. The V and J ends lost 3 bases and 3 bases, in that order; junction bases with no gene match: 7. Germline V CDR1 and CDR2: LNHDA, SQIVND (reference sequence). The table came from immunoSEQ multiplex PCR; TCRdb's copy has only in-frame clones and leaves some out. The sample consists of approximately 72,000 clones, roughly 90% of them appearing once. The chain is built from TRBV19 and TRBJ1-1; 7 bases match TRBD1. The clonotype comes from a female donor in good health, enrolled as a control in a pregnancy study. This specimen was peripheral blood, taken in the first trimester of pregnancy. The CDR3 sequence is CASSMGPGQHTEAFF. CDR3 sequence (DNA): TGTGCCAGTAGTATGGGACCGGGACAGCACACTGAAGCTTTCTTT.